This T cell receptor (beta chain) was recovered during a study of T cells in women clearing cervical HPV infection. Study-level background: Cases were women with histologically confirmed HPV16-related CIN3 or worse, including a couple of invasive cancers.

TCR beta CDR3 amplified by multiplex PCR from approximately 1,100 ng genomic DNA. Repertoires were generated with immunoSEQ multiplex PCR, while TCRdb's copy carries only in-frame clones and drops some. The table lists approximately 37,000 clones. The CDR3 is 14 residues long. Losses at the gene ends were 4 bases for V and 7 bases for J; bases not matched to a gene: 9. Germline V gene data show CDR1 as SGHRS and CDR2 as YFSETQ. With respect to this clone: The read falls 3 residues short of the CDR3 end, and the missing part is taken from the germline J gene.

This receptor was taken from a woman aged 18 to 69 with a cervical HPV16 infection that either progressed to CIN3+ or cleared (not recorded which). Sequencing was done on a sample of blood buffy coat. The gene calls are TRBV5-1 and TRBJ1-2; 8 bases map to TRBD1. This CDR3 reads CASSPLTGEGGYTF. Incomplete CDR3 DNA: TGCGCCAGCAGCCCCTTGACAGGGGAGGGTGGC. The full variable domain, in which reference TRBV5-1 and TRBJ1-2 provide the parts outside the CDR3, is KAGVTQTPRYLIKTRGQQVTLSCSPISGHRSVSWYQQTPGQGLQFLFEYFSETQRNKGNFPGRFSGRQFSNSRSEMNVSTLELGDSALYLCASSPLTGEGGYTFGSGTRLTVV.